This T cell receptor (beta chain) came from a study of blood T cell repertoires in COVID-19. This clone appeared a single time. This CDR3 spans 17 amino acids. The V and J ends lost 3 bases and 5 bases, in that order; junction bases with no gene match: 10. Germline CDR1 and CDR2: KGHSH and LQKENI. Methods used by the authors: Scientists estimated how many nucleated cells there were by amplifying reference gene primers. This table comes from immunoSEQ multiplex PCR, and its TCRdb copy is limited to in-frame clones, with some not included. D and trimming come from the DNA, and the V and J calls and clone size come from that table. The data show some 160,000 clones, about nine tenths seen once.

The sequencing input was peripheral blood. This chain uses TRBV18 with TRBJ2-3; 11 nucleotides line up with TRBD2. The receptor was derived from a woman aged 70-85 years with acute or convalescent COVID-19. The CDR3 DNA reads as TGTGCCAGCTCACCGGGGGACCTAGCGGGAGGAGGAGATACGCAGTATTTT. It codes for CASSPGDLAGGGDTQYF.